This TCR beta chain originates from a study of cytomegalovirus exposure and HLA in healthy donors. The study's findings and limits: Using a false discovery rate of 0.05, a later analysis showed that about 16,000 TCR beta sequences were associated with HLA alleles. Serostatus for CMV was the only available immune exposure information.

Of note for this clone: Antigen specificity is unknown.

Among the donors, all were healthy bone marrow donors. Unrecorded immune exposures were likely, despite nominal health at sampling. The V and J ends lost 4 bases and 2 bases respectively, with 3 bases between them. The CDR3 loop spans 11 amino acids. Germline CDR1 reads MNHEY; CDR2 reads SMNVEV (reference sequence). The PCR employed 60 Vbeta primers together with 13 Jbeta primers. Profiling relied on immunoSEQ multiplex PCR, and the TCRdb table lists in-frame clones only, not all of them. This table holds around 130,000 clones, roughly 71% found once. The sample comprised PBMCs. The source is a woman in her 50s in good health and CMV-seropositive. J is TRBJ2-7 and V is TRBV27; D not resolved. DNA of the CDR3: TGTGCCAGCAGTTCCACCTACGAGCAGTACTTC. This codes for CASSSTYEQYF.